One and the same sample provided the 22 T cell receptor beta chains below, sequenced in a study of shared clonotypes between healthy human individuals. Sequencing used immunoSEQ multiplex PCR; TCRdb keeps in-frame clones, though not all of them. The sample carries about 510,000 clones, 75% to 85% recorded once. The source material was PBMCs. These receptors came from a woman aged 40 to 50 in good health. Some clones in this sample may be carry-over from other donors' samples.

In its sample, this clone was seen many times. This same CDR3 is encoded by further DNA sequences in the sample. The V gene is TRBV5-1, the J gene TRBJ2-7; TRBD2 aligns across 12 bases. The CDR3 loop spans 15 amino acids. Trimming cost V 0 bases and J 4 bases; bases outside gene matches: 2. Germline V gene data show CDR1 as SGHRS and CDR2 as YFSETQ. The CDR3 loop is CASSLGLAGAYEQYF. The CDR3 DNA follows: TGCGCCAGCAGCTTGGGACTAGCGGGAGCTTACGAGCAGTACTTC. The complete variable domain, with remaining parts taken from reference TRBV5-1 and TRBJ2-7, reads KAGVTQTPRYLIKTRGQQVTLSCSPISGHRSVSWYQQTPGQGLQFLFEYFSETQRNKGNFPGRFSGRQFSNSRSEMNVSTLELGDSALYLCASSLGLAGAYEQYFGPGTRLTVT.

The V gene is TRBV5-1, the J gene TRBJ1-3, with a possible D match to TRBD1 (5 bases). The ends were cut back, 0 bases at V and 0 bases at J, with 13 bases in the middle. Germline CDR1 and CDR2: SGHRS and YFSETQ. The CDR3 runs to 17 residues. The CDR3 spells CASSLAGATSSGNTIYF. The CDR3 nucleotides are TGCGCCAGCAGCTTGGCCGGGGCCACCTCCTCTGGAAACACCATATATTTT.

With regard to this clone: This same CDR3 is encoded by further DNA sequences in the sample. The V and J genes are TRBV29-1 and TRBJ2-7, with TRBD2 matching over 8 bases. V lost 0 bases to trimming and J lost 3 bases; unmatched junction nucleotides: 4. The CDR3 is made up of 14 amino acids. Germline lookup yields CDR1 SQVTM and CDR2 ANQGSEA. The DNA for the CDR3 is TGCAGCGTTGAAGATGATCGGGGGGGCTACGAGCAGTACTTC. Amino acid sequence: CSVEDDRGGYEQYF.

This clone has only one observation. V and J are TRBV28 and TRBJ1-5; perhaps TRBD1 as D (5 bases). CDR1 is MDHEN, CDR2 SYDVKM, per germline. The length of the CDR3 is 14 residues. V was shortened by 6 bases and J by 7 bases, with 16 bases between the two germline ends. CDR3 DNA sequence: TGTGCCAGCAGGCCGGTGGGACTCTGGCAGCCCCAGCATTTT. This encodes CASRPVGLWQPQHF.

This clone occurred once. The chain links TRBV7-9 to TRBJ2-3, with TRBD2 matching over 10 bases. With 6 bases clipped from V and 4 bases from J, the junction kept 7 bases outside the gene matches. Germline CDR1 and CDR2: SEHNR and FQNEAQ (reference sequence). The CDR3 is made up of 15 amino acids. The CDR3 protein is CASSPGTSDADTQYF. DNA of the CDR3: TGTGCCAGCAGTCCCGGGACTAGCGATGCAGATACGCAGTATTTT.

This clone was counted a few times. V gene TRBV4-2 combines with J gene TRBJ2-5, with D maybe TRBD2 (5 bases). The J call may be in error: the DNA end matches TRBJ2-7 better. Germline values: CDR1 LGHNA, CDR2 YNFKEQ. The CDR3 consists of 17 residues. The CDR3 region is CASSQDYPPAESYEQYF. CDR3 coding DNA: TGTGCCAGCAGCCAAGATTACCCCCCAGCGGAATCCTACGAGCAGTACTTC.

The chain joins TRBV19 to TRBJ1-2; D is unclear. This CDR3 region has 17 residues. Trimming left V 9 bases short and J 0 bases short, with 23 bases between. Germline V gene lookup returns CDR1 LNHDA and CDR2 SQIVND (reference sequence). DNA for the CDR3: TGTGCCAGCGTGGTCGAATTTTGGAACCGTACTAACTATGGCTACACCTTC. Amino acid sequence: CASVVEFWNRTNYGYTF.

The J gene is TRBJ1-1, the V gene TRBV5-4, with 8 bases aligning to TRBD1. Germline CDR1 SGHNT, CDR2 YYREEE (reference sequence). The CDR3 has 14 residues. The V segment lost 4 bases and the J segment 7 bases; nucleotides outside the gene matches: 9. CDR3 residues: CASSPSNRGFEAFF. Here the CDR3 DNA reads TGTGCCAGCAGCCCATCAAACAGGGGGTTTGAAGCTTTCTTT. The complete variable domain, with remaining parts taken from reference TRBV5-4 and TRBJ1-1, reads ETGVTQSPTHLIKTRGQQVTLRCSSQSGHNTVSWYQQALGQGPQFIFQYYREEENGRGNFPPRFSGLQFPNYSSELNVNALELDDSALYLCASSPSNRGFEAFFGQGTRLTVV.

V and J are TRBV27 and TRBJ2-4; D ambiguous. The CDR3 is 14 amino acids. Germline V lookup: CDR1 MNHEY, CDR2 SMNVEV (reference sequence). V dropped 8 bases and J dropped 0 bases, with 11 bases sitting between them. CDR3 protein: CASRQQRAKNIQYF. As DNA, the CDR3 is TGTGCCAGCCGTCAACAGCGAGCCAAAAACATTCAGTACTTC.

This clone was seen a handful of times. This chain connects TRBV25-1 to TRBJ1-2; perhaps TRBD1 as D (6 bases). From germline, CDR1 is MGHDK and CDR2 SYGVNS. This CDR3 spans 15 amino acids. Trimming left V 6 bases short and J 14 bases short, with 28 bases between. The CDR3: CASSPKTGRLPLLTF. The CDR3 DNA reads as TGTGCCAGCAGCCCCAAGACAGGCCGCCTTCCTCTGCTGACCTTC.

The chain has TRBV4-1 and TRBJ1-6, with a weak D call TRBD1 (5 bases). Germline loops: CDR1 MGHRA, CDR2 YSYEKL. CDR3 length equals 15 residues. V was shortened by 4 bases and J by 4 bases, with 11 bases between the two germline ends. CDR3 bases: TGCGCCAGCAGCCCGGCAGGGACTTATAATTCACCCCTCCACTTT. Its protein product is CASSPAGTYNSPLHF.

This sequence joins TRBV5-6 and TRBJ2-5; possible D gene TRBD1, 5 bases. Trimming took off 0 bases at V and 4 bases at J, with 10 bases between the two ends. CDR1 is SGHDT, CDR2 YYEEEE, per germline. This CDR3 is 14 amino acids long. CDR3 nucleotide sequence: TGTGCCAGCAGCTTGGTGGGGCGCCGAGAGACCCAGTACTTC. This gives the protein CASSLVGRRETQYF. The entire variable domain, with the rest obtained from reference TRBV5-6 and TRBJ2-5, is as follows: DAGVTQSPTHLIKTRGQQVTLRCSPKSGHDTVSWYQQALGQGPQFIFQYYEEEERQRGNFPDRFSGHQFPNYSSELNVNALLLGDSALYLCASSLVGRRETQYFGPGTRLLVL.

This chain joins TRBV29-1 and TRBJ2-3; TRBD2 is a possible D gene (6 bases). Trimming shortened V by 5 bases and J by 3 bases, and 18 bases separated the two germline ends. Germline CDR1 is SQVTM and CDR2 is ANQGSEA. The CDR3 is 15 residues long. The CDR3 coding sequence is TGCAGCGTTAAACCCGCAGGAGGGCAAACAGATACGCAGTATTTT. This encodes CSVKPAGGQTDTQYF.

V and J are TRBV30 and TRBJ2-3, with 13 bases aligning to TRBD2. V gave up 0 bases and J gave up 4 bases; unmatched junction bases: 1. Germline assignment: CDR1 GTSNPN and CDR2 SVGIG (reference sequence). This CDR3 spans 15 amino acids. The CDR3 reads CAWSVLAGGPDTQYF. CDR3 DNA: TGTGCCTGGAGTGTACTAGCGGGAGGGCCAGATACGCAGTATTTT.

This rearrangement joins TRBV11-3 to TRBJ2-2; TRBD2 is a possible D gene (5 bases). Per the germline V gene, CDR1 is SGHNT and CDR2 is YENEEA. The ends were cut back, 0 bases at V and 4 bases at J, with 9 bases in the middle. The CDR3 runs 15 residues. The CDR3 is CASSLDGSGTGELFF. The CDR3, as DNA: TGTGCCAGCAGCTTAGATGGGAGTGGCACCGGGGAGCTGTTTTTT.

The DNA of the CDR3 is TGCGCCAGCAGCTTGGACCAGGTTTGGGGCTACACCTTC. Translated: CASSLDQVWGYTF. The genes are TRBV5-1 and TRBJ1-2; no clear D gene. V shed 0 bases and J shed 8 bases, with 11 bases lying between them. The CDR3 is made up of 13 amino acids. In germline, CDR1 is SGHRS, CDR2 YFSETQ.

Regarding this clone: A far larger clone lies a single base away; this is likely a read error. Other DNA sequences in the sample encode the same CDR3. The chain recombines TRBV2 with TRBJ2-2; D may correspond to TRBD1 or TRBD2 (5 bases each). Germline CDR1 SNHLY, CDR2 FYNNEI. The CDR3 is 15 amino acids. CDR3 sequence reads: CASSPPAAGAGELFF. The CDR3 DNA is TGTGCCAGCAGTCCACCAGCAGCCGGGGCCGGGGAACTGTTTTTT.

The V gene is TRBV7-6, the J gene TRBJ1-1, with unresolved D. The CDR3 consists of 13 residues. The V gene's germline CDR1 is SGHVS and CDR2 FNYEAQ. The V gene lost 3 bases and the J gene lost 8 bases, with 13 bases spanning the gap. The CDR3 protein is CASSLSLLREAFF. The CDR3 DNA reads TGTGCCAGCAGCTTGAGTCTGCTCCGCGAAGCTTTCTTT.

This clone was detected many times. This chain connects TRBV9 to TRBJ2-3; D is ambiguous. The CDR3 runs 13 residues. Germline V lookup: CDR1 SGDLS, CDR2 YYNGEE. V lost 4 bases, J lost 0 bases, and 6 bases lay in between. For the CDR3, the DNA is TGTGCCAGCAGCCCCACTAGCACAGATACGCAGTATTTT. It specifies CASSPTSTDTQYF.

This clone was picked up one time. The J gene is TRBJ1-5, the V gene TRBV2; TRBD1 might be the D (5 bases). This CDR3 has 13 residues. V was trimmed by 5 bases and J by 3 bases, leaving 8 bases between them. Per the germline V gene, CDR1 is SNHLY and CDR2 is FYNNEI. The DNA for the CDR3 is TGTGCCAGCAGTCGACAGAACAATCAGCCCCAGCATTTT. Translation: CASSRQNNQPQHF. The full variable domain, completed using reference TRBV2 and TRBJ1-5, is EPEVTQTPSHQVTQMGQEVILRCVPISNHLYFYWYRQILGQKVEFLVSFYNNEISEKSEIFDDQFSVERPDGSNFTLKIRSTKLEDSAMYFCASSRQNNQPQHFGDGTRLSIL.

This clone was recorded once. The chain combines TRBV30 with TRBJ1-5; no definite D call. CDR1 is GTSNPN, CDR2 SVGIG, per germline (reference sequence). CDR3 length equals 18 residues. Trimming removed 3 bases from V and 0 bases from J, with 21 bases in between. The CDR3 sequence: CAWSPDPAGPYSNQPQHF. In DNA, the CDR3 is TGTGCCTGGAGCCCAGATCCGGCAGGACCATATAGCAATCAGCCCCAGCATTTT.

This clone occurred once. V and J are TRBV7-2 and TRBJ2-7; a possible D gene is TRBD2 (5 bases). Looked up from germline, CDR1 is SGHTA and CDR2 is FQGNSA. V lost 1 base, J lost 0 bases, and 13 bases lay in between. The CDR3 is 16 residues long. CDR3 amino acids: CASSLGGLYSSYEQYF. The CDR3 coding sequence is TGTGCCAGCAGCTTAGGAGGACTTTATAGCTCCTACGAGCAGTACTTC.